The rows below give T cell receptor beta chains drawn from one sample of a study of CD8 T cells in Susac syndrome. One entry per CDR3 protein results from TCRdb running MiXCR on the immunoSEQ multiplex PCR reads. This sample has 150,000 to 200,000 distinct CDR3 sequences, with around 96% found just once. What was sequenced was CD4+ T cells from PBMCs. The receptors shown here come from a human donor in good health. CDR3s include the opening cysteine and the closing phenylalanine or tryptophan. D genes are given only for firm matches. Only part of the rows carry a size: once, few, many, or a class if the clone is expanded.

NA	TRBV29-1	NA	TRBJ1-1	CSVSPNTEAFF	TGCAGCGTTTCACCGAACACTGAAGCTTTCTTT
NA	TRBV5-1	NA	TRBJ1-5	CASSFRGNQPQHF	TGCGCCAGCAGCTTCAGAGGCAATCAGCCCCAGCATTTT
NA	TRBV29-1	NA	TRBJ2-7	CSVKGVIAYEQYF	TGCAGCGTTAAAGGGGTTATAGCCTACGAGCAGTACTTC
NA	TRBV29-1	NA	TRBJ2-7	CSAKQGNSYEQYF	TGCAGCGCTAAACAGGGAAACTCCTACGAGCAGTACTTC
once	TRBV5-4	TRBD1	TRBJ2-5	CASSTDRGQETQYF	TGTGCCAGCAGCACGGACAGGGGCCAAGAGACCCAGTACTTC
NA	TRBV13	NA	TRBJ2-6	CASSSSGAGANVLTF	TGTGCCAGCAGCTCCTCGGGCGCCGGGGCCAACGTCCTGACTTTC
NA	TRBV3-1	NA	TRBJ2-3	CASSHFTDTQYF	TGTGCCAGCAGCCACTTCACAGATACGCAGTATTTT
NA	TRBV5-4	NA	TRBJ2-3	CASSLDAGVPTDTQYF	TGTGCCAGCAGCTTGGATGCAGGGGTCCCCACAGATACGCAGTATTTT
once	TRBV7-2	NA	TRBJ2-7	CASSLVTWDYEQYF	TGTGCCAGCAGCTTAGTAACCTGGGACTACGAGCAGTACTTC
NA	TRBV12-3/TRBV12-4	NA	TRBJ2-1	CASTTSALSEQFF	TGTGCCAGCACCACCTCGGCTTTGAGTGAGCAGTTCTTC
NA	TRBV20-1	TRBD1	TRBJ2-2	CSASGTGAAGELFF	TGCAGTGCATCCGGGACAGGGGCTGCCGGGGAGCTGTTTTTT
NA	TRBV9	TRBD1	TRBJ2-5	CASSVEDRGVQETQYF	TGTGCCAGCAGCGTAGAAGACAGGGGAGTCCAAGAGACCCAGTACTTC
NA	TRBV9	NA	TRBJ1-2	CASSPRDTTNYGYTF	TGTGCCAGCAGCCCGAGGGACACCACTAACTATGGCTACACCTTC
NA	TRBV2	NA	TRBJ2-2	CASSERGHEGTGELFF	TGTGCCAGCAGTGAAAGGGGCCATGAGGGCACCGGGGAGCTGTTTTTT
NA	TRBV5-1	TRBD1	TRBJ2-3	CASSTGTGPSTDTQYF	TGCGCCAGCAGCACCGGGACAGGCCCTAGCACAGATACGCAGTATTTT
NA	TRBV4-3	TRBD1	TRBJ1-2	CASSQVNRGFGYTF	TGCGCCAGCAGCCAAGTGAACAGGGGATTTGGCTACACCTTC
NA	TRBV5-6	NA	TRBJ1-6	CASRTGANNSPLHF	TGTGCCAGCAGAACGGGAGCGAATAATTCACCCCTCCACTTT
once	TRBV9	TRBD2	TRBJ2-1	CASSATSGGAYEQFF	TGTGCCAGCAGCGCGACTAGCGGGGGGGCCTATGAGCAGTTCTTC
once	TRBV24-1	NA	TRBJ1-1	CATSEGTEAFF	TGTGCCACCAGTGAGGGGACCGAAGCTTTCTTT
NA	TRBV29-1	NA	TRBJ2-3	CSVEVSAGSLDTQYF	TGCAGCGTTGAAGTGTCGGCAGGGAGCTTAGATACGCAGTATTTT
NA	TRBV5-1	NA	TRBJ2-5	CASSLNPGTETQYF	TGCGCCAGCAGCTTGAATCCAGGAACGGAGACCCAGTACTTC
few	TRBV5-6	TRBD1	TRBJ2-7	CASSLGTGTYEQYF	TGTGCCAGCAGCTTAGGGACAGGGACCTACGAGCAGTACTTC
once	TRBV4-3	NA	TRBJ2-5	CASSQGGGSVETQYF	TGCGCCAGCAGCCAAGGAGGGGGTTCGGTAGAGACCCAGTACTTC
NA	TRBV5-4	TRBD2	TRBJ2-7	CASSNPLAGSTYEQYF	TGTGCCAGCAGCAACCCACTAGCGGGGTCGACCTACGAGCAGTACTTC